Detailed here is one TCR beta chain. The target antigen is unknown. This sample was taken from a study of cytomegalovirus exposure and HLA in healthy donors. The wider study: The 550 to 800 first-cohort repertoires and the roughly 120 validation repertoires shared the same platform, a later analysis reported. Findings and caveats of the study: The study recorded 160 or so TCR beta chains that were cytomegalovirus-associated. According to a subsequent analysis, TCR clusters identified in the first cohort showed a tendency to co-occur across the approximately 120 validation repertoires. Whilst most TCR sequences proved rare, a subset of public TCRs occurred across many donors.

This table comes from immunoSEQ multiplex PCR, and its TCRdb copy is limited to in-frame clones, with some not included. The sample consists of about 49,000 clones, roughly 94% of them appearing once. The CDR3 is 15 residues long. V lost 0 bases, J lost 1 base, and 11 bases lay in between. Germline assignment: CDR1 SGDLS and CDR2 YYNGEE. Sample: PBMCs. This TCR was recovered from a woman younger than 30 in good health and CMV-seropositive. This chain links TRBV9 with TRBJ2-7; TRBD2 might be the D (5 bases). The CDR3: CASSVAPSKSYEQYF. CDR3 sequence (DNA): TGTGCCAGCAGCGTAGCCCCTAGCAAGTCCTACGAGCAGTACTTC.